The present T cell receptor (beta chain) was sequenced within a study of T cell repertoires in cytomegalovirus infection. Only a few counts were recorded for this clonotype. TCRdb analysed the reads with MiXCR anew, one entry per CDR3 protein. The repertoire holds roughly 100,000 distinct CDR3 sequences, with 16% as singletons. CDR1 and CDR2 (germline): DFQATT, SNEGSKA (reference sequence). The CDR3 sequence is 14 residues long. V lost 0 bases, J lost 10 bases, and 11 bases stayed unmatched. The receptor was derived from a human donor in good health (CMV status not recorded). Some clones in this sample may be carry-over from other donors' samples. This chain uses TRBV20-1 with TRBJ1-1, with 7 bases aligning to TRBD1. What was sequenced was PBMCs. The CDR3 DNA reads as TGCAGTGCTAGAGATCGCAGGACAGGACTAGCAGCTTTCTTT. As protein: CSARDRRTGLAAFF.